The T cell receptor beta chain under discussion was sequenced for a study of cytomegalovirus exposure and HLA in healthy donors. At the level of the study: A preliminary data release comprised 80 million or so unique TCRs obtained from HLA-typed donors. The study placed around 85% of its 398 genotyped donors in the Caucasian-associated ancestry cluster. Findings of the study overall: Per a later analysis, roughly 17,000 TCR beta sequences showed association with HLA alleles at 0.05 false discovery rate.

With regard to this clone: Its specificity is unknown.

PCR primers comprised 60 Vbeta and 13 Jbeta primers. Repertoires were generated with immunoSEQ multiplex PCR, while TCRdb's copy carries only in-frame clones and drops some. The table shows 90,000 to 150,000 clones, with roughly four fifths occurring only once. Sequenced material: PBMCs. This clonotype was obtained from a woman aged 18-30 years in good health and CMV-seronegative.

CDR3 DNA sequence: TGTGCCAGCAGCTTAGCCACGGCGGGGGGGCACGAGCAGTACTTC. Translation gives CASSLATAGGHEQYF. The V and J genes are TRBV11-2 and TRBJ2-7, with TRBD2 matching 9 bases. The CDR3 has 15 amino acids. Trimming took 1 base from V and 5 from J; bases not matched to a gene: 6. Germline V gene data show CDR1 as SGHAT and CDR2 as FQNNGV.